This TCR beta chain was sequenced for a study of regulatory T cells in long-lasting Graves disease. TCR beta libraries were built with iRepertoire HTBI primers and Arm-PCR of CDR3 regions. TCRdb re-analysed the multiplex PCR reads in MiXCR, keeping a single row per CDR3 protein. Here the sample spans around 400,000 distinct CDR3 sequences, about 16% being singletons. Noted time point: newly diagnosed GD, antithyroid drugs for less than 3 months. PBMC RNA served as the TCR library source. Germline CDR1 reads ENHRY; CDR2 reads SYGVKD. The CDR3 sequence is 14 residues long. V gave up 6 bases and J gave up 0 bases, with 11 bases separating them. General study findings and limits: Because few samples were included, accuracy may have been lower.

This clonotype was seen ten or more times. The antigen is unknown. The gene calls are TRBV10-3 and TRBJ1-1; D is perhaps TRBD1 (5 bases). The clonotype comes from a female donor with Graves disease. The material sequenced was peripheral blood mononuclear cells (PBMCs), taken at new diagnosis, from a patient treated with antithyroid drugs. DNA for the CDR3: TGTGCCATCAGAGACAGAACAGTGAACACTGAAGCTTTCTTT. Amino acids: CAIRDRTVNTEAFF.